This TCR beta chain appears in the sequencing data of a study of tumor-infiltrating lymphocytes in primary liver carcinoma. Study outcomes and limitations: Each sample was bulk and unsorted; consequently, CD4+ and CD8+ repertoires were not compared.

In regard to this clonotype: The target antigen is unknown. A much larger clone differs from this one at a single base, so this may be a read error.

Trimming cost V 5 bases and J 4 bases, with 18 bases left between them. The CDR3 has 15 residues. Germline assignment: CDR1 MNHNS and CDR2 SASEGT. The authors made TCR beta cDNA from around 500 ng total RNA with a constant-region primer. Libraries for TCR beta were built through three nested multiplex PCR rounds, which together made up a slightly modified ARM-PCR procedure. The first two PCR rounds, roughly 11 cycles each, used TRBV1-TRBV30 forward primers and a C-beta reverse primer. Via MiXCR, TCRdb re-called the multiplex PCR reads, giving one row per CDR3 protein. Of fewer than 350,000 distinct CDR3 sequences in the sample, 65% were seen once. In addition to blood RNA drawn from unsorted whole blood, germline DNA was extracted.

The receptor was isolated from a man in his forties with primary liver carcinoma and hepatitis B virus infection. Sequencing used peripheral blood. The chain joins TRBV6-1 to TRBJ2-7, with D maybe TRBD1 (5 bases). The CDR3 here is CASSSSPRAKYEQYF. In DNA form, the CDR3 reads TGTGCCAGCAGTTCCTCGCCCAGGGCGAAGTACGAGCAGTACTTC.